Shown below are 9 T cell receptor beta chains from a single sample sequenced in a study of persistence of HIV-infected CD4 T cells. These receptors lack a known antigen. This was the immunoSEQ version 4 assay in survey mode. Libraries were prepared by immunoSEQ multiplex PCR; TCRdb keeps only in-frame clonotypes and omits some of them. This table has about 48,000 clones, around 75% appearing once. Stimulation used about 9.5 ug/mL lysate from CMV-infected fibroblasts. CD40L-negative CD69-negative CD45RO-high memory CD4+ T cells were sorted as populations depleted of antigen-responding cells. The sample was CD4+ T cells sorted from PBMCs after 18-hour stimulation, taken from a patient who received antiretroviral therapy. The source of these receptors is an adult man with HIV who was CMV-seropositive.

The chain is built from TRBV11-3 and TRBJ1-5, with TRBD1 as a possible D gene (5 bases). Germline V CDR1 and CDR2: SGHNT, YENEEA. V was clipped by 5 bases and J by 0 bases, with 17 bases between them. The CDR3 is 17 amino acids. CDR3 sequence reads: CASSLKGQTHSNQPQHF. CDR3 DNA sequence: TGTGCCAGCAGCCTCAAGGGGCAGACCCATAGCAATCAGCCCCAGCATTTT.

The chain recombines TRBV7-2 with TRBJ1-5; unclear D gene. V lost 0 bases and J 1 base, leaving 7 bases between the germline ends. CDR3 length equals 15 residues. Germline loops: CDR1 SGHTA, CDR2 FQGNSA. The DNA for the CDR3 is TGTGCCAGCAGCTTAGCAGGTCAGAGCAATCAGCCCCAGCATTTT. It encodes CASSLAGQSNQPQHF.

This rearrangement joins TRBV27 to TRBJ2-1, with 8 nucleotides matching TRBD1. This CDR3 has 15 residues. CDR1 is MNHEY, CDR2 SMNVEV, per germline (reference sequence). V gave up 8 bases and J gave up 8 bases; unmatched junction bases: 14. CDR3 sequence: CASGPPGGATDEQFF. CDR3 bases: TGTGCCAGCGGACCTCCAGGGGGCGCGACGGATGAGCAGTTCTTC.

The gene calls are TRBV3-1 (or the pseudogene TRBV3-2) and TRBJ2-5, with TRBD1 identical over 7 bases. Germline assignment: CDR1 LGHDT and CDR2 YNNKEL (reference sequence). J was trimmed by 0 bases and V by 4 bases; bases with no gene match: 5. The CDR3 runs to 15 residues. CDR3 nucleotide sequence: TGTGCCAGCAGCCTCGGACAGGCGTACCAAGAGACCCAGTACTTC. This encodes CASSLGQAYQETQYF.

The V call is TRBV29-1, the J call TRBJ2-5; 7 bases are shared with TRBD1. The CDR3 has 13 residues. Trimming took 7 bases from V and 1 from J; bases not matched to a gene: 6. CDR1 and CDR2 (germline): SQVTM, ANQGSEA. The CDR3 loop reads CSAKGQLQETQYF. The CDR3 region has the DNA TGCAGCGCCAAGGGACAGCTCCAAGAGACCCAGTACTTC.

The CDR3 loop is CATSRETGGSEAFF. CDR3 bases: TGTGCCACCAGCAGGGAAACAGGGGGATCTGAAGCTTTCTTT. The chain carries TRBV15 and TRBJ1-1, with TRBD1 matching 8 bases. The CDR3 extends over 14 amino acids. The ends lost 3 bases at V and 6 bases at J; junction bases unmatched: 6. Germline assignment: CDR1 LNHNV and CDR2 YYDKDF (reference sequence).

The chain links TRBV6-5 to TRBJ2-7; tentative D call: TRBD2 (6 bases). CDR1 is MNHEY and CDR2 is SVGAGI in the germline V gene. The CDR3 spans 14 residues. The V end was cut by 7 bases, the J end by 3 bases, with 16 bases between. Here the CDR3 DNA reads TGTGCCAGCACGAGCCGCGGGGAAATCTACGAGCAGTACTTC. Its translation is CASTSRGEIYEQYF.

The genes are TRBV6-5 and TRBJ2-4, with 13 nucleotides matching TRBD2. The CDR3 consists of 15 residues. The germline V gene has CDR1 MNHEY and CDR2 SVGAGI. J lost 8 bases, V lost 6 bases, and 7 bases had no gene match. CDR3 loop: CASSSRLAGGYIQYF. CDR3 DNA sequence: TGTGCCAGCAGCTCTCGACTAGCGGGAGGATACATTCAGTACTTC.

This clone was counted a single time. The chain links TRBV20-1 to TRBJ2-1; D is ambiguous. Germline V lookup: CDR1 DFQATT, CDR2 SNEGSKA (reference sequence). The CDR3 is made up of 14 amino acids. V was clipped by 3 bases and J by 7 bases, with 16 bases between them. CDR3: CSASFRLGWNEQFF. The CDR3, as DNA: TGCAGTGCTAGTTTCCGTCTGGGGTGGAATGAGCAGTTCTTC.